Listed below are T cell receptor beta chains from one sample, sequenced in a study of T cell responses to AZD1222 COVID-19 vaccine. Here immunoSEQ multiplex PCR was the method, and the copy in TCRdb shows in-frame clones only, minus some. Its clone listing holds 150,000 or so clones. The sample was peripheral blood. These receptors came from an adult in good health. Both conserved end residues are part of each CDR3. D genes are given only for firm matches.

d_call	v_call	j_call	cdr3_nt	cdr3_aa
NA	TRBV5-3	TRBJ1-4	TGTGCCAGAAGCCTACCGTCAGTTGGGACACCTTTCCGTGGGACTAATGAAAAACTGTTTTTT	CARSLPSVGTPFRGTNEKLFF
TRBD1	TRBV4-1	TRBJ1-5	TGCGCCAGCAGCCACTTCATAGAAATCAGGGGGATAAGCAATCAGCCCCAGCATTTT	CASSHFIEIRGISNQPQHF
NA	TRBV6-2/TRBV6-3	TRBJ2-5	TGTGCCAGCAGCAGGGGGCTCGGGGGGCTCAAAGAGACCCAGTACTTC	CASSRGLGGLKETQYF
TRBD2	TRBV27	TRBJ2-5	TGTGCCAGCAGTATTAGCGGGGCGGACCAAGAGACCCAGTACTTC	CASSISGADQETQYF
NA	TRBV4-3	TRBJ1-1	TGCGCCAGCAGCCAAGGGCCCAGAAGCACTGAAGCTTTCTTT	CASSQGPRSTEAFF
TRBD1	TRBV5-4	TRBJ2-7	TGTGCCAGCAGCTTAGGGGGCCCCTACGAGCAGTACTTC	CASSLGGPYEQYF
TRBD1	TRBV9	TRBJ1-4	TGTGCCAGCAGCGTAGAGCCCGGACAGGCAACTAATGAAAAACTGTTTTTT	CASSVEPGQATNEKLFF
NA	TRBV30	TRBJ1-1	TGTGCCTGGGCAGCAGGGAACACTGAAGCTTTCTTT	CAWAAGNTEAFF
NA	TRBV6-5	TRBJ2-1	TGTGCCAGCAGTATAGCGGTAAGCTCCTACAATGAGCAGTTCTTC	CASSIAVSSYNEQFF
TRBD1	TRBV7-9	TRBJ2-2	TGTGCCAGCAGGCCCCGGGACAGGGACACCGGGGAGCTGTTTTTT	CASRPRDRDTGELFF
NA	TRBV3-1/TRBV3-2	TRBJ2-7	TGTGCCAGCAGCTCCCGACAGGTAGAGCAGTACTTC	CASSSRQVEQYF